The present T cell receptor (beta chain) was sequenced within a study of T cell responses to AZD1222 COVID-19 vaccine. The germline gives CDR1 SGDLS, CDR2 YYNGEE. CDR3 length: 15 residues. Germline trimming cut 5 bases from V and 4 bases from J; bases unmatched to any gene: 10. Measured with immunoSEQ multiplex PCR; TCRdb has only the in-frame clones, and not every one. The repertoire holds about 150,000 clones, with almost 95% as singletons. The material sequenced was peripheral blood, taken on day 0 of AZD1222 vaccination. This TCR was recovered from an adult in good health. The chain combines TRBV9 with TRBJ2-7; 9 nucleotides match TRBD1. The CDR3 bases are TGTGCCAGCAGTCCTGAGGGACAGGGACCGTACGAGCAGTACTTC. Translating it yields CASSPEGQGPYEQYF.